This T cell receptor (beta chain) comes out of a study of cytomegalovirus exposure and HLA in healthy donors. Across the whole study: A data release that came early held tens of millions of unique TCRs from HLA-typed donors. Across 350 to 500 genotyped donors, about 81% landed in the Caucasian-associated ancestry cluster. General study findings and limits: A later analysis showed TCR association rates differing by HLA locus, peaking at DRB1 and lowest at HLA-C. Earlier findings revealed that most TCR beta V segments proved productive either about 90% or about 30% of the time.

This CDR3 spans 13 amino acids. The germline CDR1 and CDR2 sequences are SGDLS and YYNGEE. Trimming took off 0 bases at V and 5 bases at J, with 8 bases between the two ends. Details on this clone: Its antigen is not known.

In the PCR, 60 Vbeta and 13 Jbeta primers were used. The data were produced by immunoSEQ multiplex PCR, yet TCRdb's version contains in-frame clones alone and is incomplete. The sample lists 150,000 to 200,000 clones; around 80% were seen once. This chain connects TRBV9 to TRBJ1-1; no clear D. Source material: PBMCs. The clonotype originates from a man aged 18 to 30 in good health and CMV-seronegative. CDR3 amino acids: CASSVGGRTEAFF. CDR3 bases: TGTGCCAGCAGCGTAGGAGGTAGAACTGAAGCTTTCTTT. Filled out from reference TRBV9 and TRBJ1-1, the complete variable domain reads DSGVTQTPKHLITATGQRVTLRCSPRSGDLSVYWYQQSLDQGLQFLIQYYNGEERAKGNILERFSAQQFPDLHSELNLSSLELGDSALYFCASSVGGRTEAFFGQGTRLTVV.